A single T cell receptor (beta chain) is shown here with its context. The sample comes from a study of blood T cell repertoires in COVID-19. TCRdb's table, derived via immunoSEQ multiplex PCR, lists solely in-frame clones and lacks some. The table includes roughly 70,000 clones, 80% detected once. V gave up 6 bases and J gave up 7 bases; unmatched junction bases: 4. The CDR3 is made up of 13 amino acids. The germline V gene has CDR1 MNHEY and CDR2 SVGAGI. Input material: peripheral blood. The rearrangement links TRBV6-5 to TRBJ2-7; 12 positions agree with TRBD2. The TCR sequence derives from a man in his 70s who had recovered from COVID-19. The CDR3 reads CASRTSGRWEQYF. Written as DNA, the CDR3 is TGTGCCAGCAGGACTAGCGGGAGATGGGAGCAGTACTTC.